This T cell receptor (beta chain) was captured in a study of regulatory T cells in long-lasting Graves disease. Both iRepertoire HTBI primers and Arm-PCR of CDR3 regions were used to build the TCR beta libraries. Authors' methods: Identification of gene segments yielded more than 60 TRBV and about 14 TRBJ across samples. TCRdb passed the multiplex PCR reads through MiXCR, listing each CDR3 protein once. The V and J calls were not made by the authors but by TCRdb's processing. The data show fewer than 350,000 distinct CDR3 sequences, 18% seen once. General study results and limits: Persistent disease was characterized by preferential usage of TRBV28, TRBJ1-2 and TRBJ2-5. Persistent patients shared more public clonotypes (fewer than 3,000) than newly diagnosed patients (roughly 960).

Time point described: newly diagnosed GD, antithyroid drugs for less than 3 months. With RNA extracted from PBMCs as input, the TCR library was made. An endocrinology department located in Xi'an, China, was where the patients came from. This clonotype was recorded a few times. Antigen: not known. The V gene lost 3 bases and the J gene lost 6 bases, with 18 bases spanning the gap. Germline assignment: CDR1 WNHNN and CDR2 SYGVQD (reference sequence). There are 16 residues in the CDR3. The chain is built from TRBV10-1 and TRBJ2-1; tentatively, D is TRBD1 or TRBD2 (6 bases each). Source: peripheral blood mononuclear cells (PBMCs), taken at new diagnosis, from a patient treated with antithyroid drugs. This receptor was obtained from a female donor with Graves disease. The CDR3 DNA reads TGCGCCAGCAGTGACCTACTGGGGGGCTACCTCAATGAGCAGTTCTTC. It specifies CASSDLLGGYLNEQFF.